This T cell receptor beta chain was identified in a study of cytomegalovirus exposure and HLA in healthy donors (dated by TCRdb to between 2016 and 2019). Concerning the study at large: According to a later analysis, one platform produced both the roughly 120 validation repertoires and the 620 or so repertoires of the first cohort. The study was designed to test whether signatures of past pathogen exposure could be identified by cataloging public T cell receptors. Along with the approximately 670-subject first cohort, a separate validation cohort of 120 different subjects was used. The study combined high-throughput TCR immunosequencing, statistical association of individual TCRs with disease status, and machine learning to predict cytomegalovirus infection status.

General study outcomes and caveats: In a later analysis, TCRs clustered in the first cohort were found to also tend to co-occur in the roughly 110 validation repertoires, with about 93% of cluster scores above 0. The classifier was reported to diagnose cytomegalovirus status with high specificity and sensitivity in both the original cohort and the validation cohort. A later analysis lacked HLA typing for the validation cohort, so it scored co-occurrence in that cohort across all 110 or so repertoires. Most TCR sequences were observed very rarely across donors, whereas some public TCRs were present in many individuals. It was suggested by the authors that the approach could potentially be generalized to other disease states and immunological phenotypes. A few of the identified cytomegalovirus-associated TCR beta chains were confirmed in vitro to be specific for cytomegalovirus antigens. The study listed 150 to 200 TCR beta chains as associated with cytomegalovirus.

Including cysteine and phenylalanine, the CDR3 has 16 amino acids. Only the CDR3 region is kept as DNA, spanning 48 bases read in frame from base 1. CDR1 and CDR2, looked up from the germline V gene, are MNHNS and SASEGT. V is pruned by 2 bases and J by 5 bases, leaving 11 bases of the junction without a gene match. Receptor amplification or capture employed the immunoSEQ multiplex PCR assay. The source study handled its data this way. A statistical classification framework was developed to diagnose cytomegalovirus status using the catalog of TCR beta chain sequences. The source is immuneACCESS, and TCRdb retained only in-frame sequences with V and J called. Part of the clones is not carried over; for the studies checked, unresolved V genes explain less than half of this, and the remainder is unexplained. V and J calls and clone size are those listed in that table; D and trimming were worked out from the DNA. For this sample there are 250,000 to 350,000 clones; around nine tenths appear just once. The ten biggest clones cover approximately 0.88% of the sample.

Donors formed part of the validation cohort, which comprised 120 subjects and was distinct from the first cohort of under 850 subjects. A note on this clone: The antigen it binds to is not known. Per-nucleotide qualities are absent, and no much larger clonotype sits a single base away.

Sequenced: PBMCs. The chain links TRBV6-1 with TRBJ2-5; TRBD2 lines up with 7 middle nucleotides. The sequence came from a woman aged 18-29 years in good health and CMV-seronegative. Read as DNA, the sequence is TGTGCCAGCAGTGAACTTCGGACTAGACTTGGCGAGACCCAGTACTTC. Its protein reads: CASSELRTRLGETQYF.